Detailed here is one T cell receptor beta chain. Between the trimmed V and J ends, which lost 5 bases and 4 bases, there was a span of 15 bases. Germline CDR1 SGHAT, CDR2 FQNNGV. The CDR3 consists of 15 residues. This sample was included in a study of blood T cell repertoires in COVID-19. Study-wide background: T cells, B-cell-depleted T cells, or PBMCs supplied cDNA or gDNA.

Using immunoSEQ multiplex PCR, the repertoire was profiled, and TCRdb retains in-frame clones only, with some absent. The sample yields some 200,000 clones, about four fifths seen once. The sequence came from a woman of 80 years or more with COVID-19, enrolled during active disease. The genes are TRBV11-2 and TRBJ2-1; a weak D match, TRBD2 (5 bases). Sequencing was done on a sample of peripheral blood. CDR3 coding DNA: TGTGCCAGCAGCCTCTCGGGCGGGCAATACAATGAGCAGTTCTTC. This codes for CASSLSGGQYNEQFF.